The 2 T cell receptor beta chains listed next were all sequenced from one sample in a study of OX40 agonist ivuxolimab in advanced cancers. Assay: immunoSEQ multiplex PCR; the TCRdb copy retains only in-frame clones and omits some. The repertoire holds about 67,000 clones, approximately 80% seen once, with 5.5% in the top ten. The sample consisted of CD4+ or CD8+ T cells sorted from blood, taken in a trial of the OX40 agonist ivuxolimab. Every receptor here comes from an adult with an advanced solid tumor such as melanoma, head and neck, liver or kidney cancer.

CDR3 sequence reads: CASSLGRGRIQPQHF. For the CDR3, the DNA is TGTGCCAGCAGCTTAGGCAGGGGGCGCATTCAGCCCCAGCATTTT. The chain carries TRBV7-2 and TRBJ1-5; 8 bases match TRBD1. Trimming cost V 1 base and J 6 bases; bases outside gene matches: 5. This CDR3 is built from 15 residues. Germline CDR1 is SGHTA and CDR2 is FQGNSA.

The J gene is TRBJ2-1, the V gene TRBV13; possible D gene TRBD2, 5 bases. The germline CDR1 and CDR2 sequences are PRHDT and FYEKMQ (reference sequence). The length of the CDR3 is 13 residues. Trimming took off 4 bases at V and 5 bases at J, with 9 bases between the two ends. The CDR3 sequence is CASSSDLNNEQFF. In DNA, the CDR3 is TGTGCCAGCAGCTCGGACTTGAACAATGAGCAGTTCTTC.